Shown below are 19 T cell receptor beta chains from a single sample sequenced in a study of CD8+CD57+ T cells in acquired aplastic anemia. CDR3 and TCR beta VDJ profiling relied on a genomic DNA template. TCRdb processed the reads anew with MiXCR; each CDR3 protein has one entry. The repertoire holds approximately 150,000 distinct CDR3 sequences, with around half as singletons. Patients included in sequencing had previously demonstrated CD8+CD57+ cell expansion by flow cytometry. The sequencing sample was made of sorted CD4+, CD8+, or CD8+CD57+ T cells (not recorded which) from PBMCs. The receptors here all came from a human donor with aplastic anemia.

This clonotype was counted at least ten times. The genes are TRBV7-8 and TRBJ1-6, with 8 bases lining up with TRBD1. Germline V gene data show CDR1 as SGHVS and CDR2 as FQNEAQ. V gave up 2 bases and J gave up 5 bases; unmatched junction bases: 5. This CDR3 is built from 16 residues. The DNA of the CDR3 is TGTGCCAGCAGCTTACAGGACAGGGCCGATAATTCACCCCTCCACTTT. Residues: CASSLQDRADNSPLHF.

This clonotype was seen ten or more times. The V gene is TRBV5-1, the J gene TRBJ2-5, with 8 bases lining up with TRBD1. Losses at the gene ends were 1 base for V and 2 bases for J; bases not matched to a gene: 1. Germline V CDR1 and CDR2: SGHRS, YFSETQ. The CDR3 contains 14 residues. CDR3 sequence reads: CASSLTGGQETQYF. The CDR3 DNA follows: TGCGCCAGCAGCTTGACAGGGGGTCAAGAGACCCAGTACTTC. The full variable domain, rest sourced from reference TRBV5-1 and TRBJ2-5, is KAGVTQTPRYLIKTRGQQVTLSCSPISGHRSVSWYQQTPGQGLQFLFEYFSETQRNKGNFPGRFSGRQFSNSRSEMNVSTLELGDSALYLCASSLTGGQETQYFGPGTRLLVL.

The J gene is TRBJ2-1, the V gene TRBV5-1, with TRBD2 as a possible D gene (5 bases). The CDR3 length is 15 residues. The germline V gene has CDR1 SGHRS and CDR2 YFSETQ. Trimming removed 1 base from V and 1 base from J, with 9 bases in between. The DNA of the CDR3 is TGCGCCAGCAGCTTGCCTAGCTCTTCCTACAATGAGCAGTTCTTC. The encoded protein is CASSLPSSSYNEQFF. Using reference TRBV5-1 and TRBJ2-1 for the parts outside the CDR3, the full variable domain is KAGVTQTPRYLIKTRGQQVTLSCSPISGHRSVSWYQQTPGQGLQFLFEYFSETQRNKGNFPGRFSGRQFSNSRSEMNVSTLELGDSALYLCASSLPSSSYNEQFFGPGTRLTVL.

This chain connects TRBV20-1 to TRBJ2-7; TRBD2 agrees at 15 bases. The CDR3 is 15 amino acids. Germline trimming cut 6 bases from V and 1 base from J; bases unmatched to any gene: 4. CDR1 DFQATT and CDR2 SNEGSKA come from the germline V gene (reference sequence). The CDR3 DNA follows: TGCAGTGCGTGGACTAGCGGGGGGGCTTCCTACGAGCAGTACTTC. Translated: CSAWTSGGASYEQYF.

CDR3 in amino acids: CASSYTRLGLDQPQHF. The DNA of the CDR3 is TGTGCCAGCAGTTACACACGTCTGGGACTAGATCAGCCCCAGCATTTT. The chain carries TRBV6-5 and TRBJ1-5, with D tentatively TRBD1 (5 bases). V lost 2 bases and J 5 bases, leaving 16 bases between the germline ends. Germline V gene sequence: CDR1 MNHEY, CDR2 SVGAGI. The CDR3 length is 16 residues.

Worth noting for this clonotype: A read error may explain this, as a much larger clone is one base away. The chain recombines TRBV4-3 with TRBJ2-5; the match to TRBD2 covers 9 bases. The germline CDR1 and CDR2 sequences are LGHNA and YSLEER. The CDR3 contains 15 residues. The trim removed 1 base at V and 11 bases at J, leaving 11 bases unmatched. This chain's CDR3 is CASSQVGGGAFEQYF. CDR3 DNA: TGCGCCAGCAGCCAAGTCGGCGGGGGGGCGTTTGAGCAGTACTTC.

This clonotype appeared a few times. The chain links TRBV10-3 to TRBJ1-5, with D perhaps matching TRBD1 (5 bases). Trimming cost V 10 bases and J 0 bases, with 19 bases left between them. Germline loops: CDR1 ENHRY, CDR2 SYGVKD. The CDR3 sequence is 16 residues long. The CDR3 DNA follows: TGTGCCAGCACCCAGACAGTCCAATATAGCAATCAGCCCCAGCATTTT. This translates into CASTQTVQYSNQPQHF.

This clonotype was recorded at least ten times. The chain links TRBV6-2 or TRBV6-3 to TRBJ2-5; D uncertain. V lost 2 bases and J lost 6, with 1 base in between. The CDR3 runs to 10 residues. Germline V gene sequence: CDR1 MNHEY, CDR2 SVGEGT. CDR3 bases: TGTGCCAGCAGTTACAAGACCCAGTACTTC. This sequence encodes CASSYKTQYF.

With regard to this clonotype: At one of its ends the junction is not consistent with the germline gene, which may arise from a read error. V usage is TRBV20-1 and J usage is TRBJ1-5; 9 nucleotides align to TRBD1. Germline assignment: CDR1 DFQATT and CDR2 SNEGSKA (reference sequence). This CDR3 spans 18 amino acids. This CDR3 is CSAPLGTGTTYSDQPQHF. The CDR3 DNA reads TGCAGTGCCCCACTGGGGACAGGGACAACTTATAGCGATCAGCCCCAGCATTTT.

As DNA, the CDR3 is TGTGCCACCAGCAGAGAAAGCTATAGCAATCAGCCCCAGCATTTT. It translates to CATSRESYSNQPQHF. The chain is built from TRBV15 and TRBJ1-5; D gene ambiguous. Germline-derived CDR1 and CDR2 are LNHNV and YYDKDF (reference sequence). The CDR3 extends over 15 amino acids. Deletions cut 0 bases from V and 0 bases from J, with 6 bases between.

This clonotype was detected many times. V and J are TRBV19 and TRBJ2-1; D gene uncertain. The germline V and J ends were trimmed by 2 bases and 4 bases, with 9 bases remaining between them. CDR3 size: 14 residues. Per the germline V gene, CDR1 is LNHDA and CDR2 is SQIVND (reference sequence). The CDR3 DNA sequence: TGTGCCAGTAGTATATGGAATTCTTACAATGAGCAGTTCTTC. Translation gives CASSIWNSYNEQFF.

This clonotype was observed a few times. The rearrangement uses TRBV20-1 and TRBJ2-3, with 8 bases matching TRBD2. The germline gives CDR1 DFQATT, CDR2 SNEGSKA (reference sequence). The CDR3 is made up of 13 amino acids. V lost 5 bases, J lost 1 base, and 2 bases stayed unmatched. CDR3 region: CSAELAGTDTQYF. CDR3 in DNA: TGCAGTGCTGAACTAGCGGGCACAGATACGCAGTATTTT.

The sample holds many counts of this clonotype. CDR3 DNA sequence: TGTGCCAGTAGTTTTGGGGGGACCTCCTACAATGAGCAGTTCTTC. It encodes CASSFGGTSYNEQFF. The chain links TRBV19 to TRBJ2-1, with a weak D call TRBD2 (6 bases). This CDR3 region has 15 residues. The V end was cut by 5 bases, the J end by 0 bases, with 11 bases between. Germline V CDR1 and CDR2: LNHDA, SQIVND (reference sequence). Based on the CDR3 plus reference TRBV19 and TRBJ2-1, the full variable domain is DGGITQSPKYLFRKEGQNVTLSCEQNLNHDAMYWYRQDPGQGLRLIYYSQIVNDFQKGDIAEGYSVSREKKESFPLTVTSAQKNPTAFYLCASSFGGTSYNEQFFGPGTRLTVL.

The chain has TRBV15 and TRBJ2-5; tentative D call: TRBD2 (5 bases). This CDR3 has 14 amino acids. Trimming took 4 bases from V and 5 from J, leaving 14 bases between them. Looked up from germline, CDR1 is LNHNV and CDR2 is YYDKDF (reference sequence). Here the CDR3 reads CATSITRDHETQYF. The CDR3 DNA is TGTGCCACCAGCATTACCCGGGATCACGAGACCCAGTACTTC.

The table lists this clonotype with a few counts. The chain combines TRBV5-4 with TRBJ2-1; D remains ambiguous. CDR1 and CDR2 (germline): SGHNT, YYREEE (reference sequence). The V gene lost 0 bases and the J gene lost 7 bases, with 11 bases spanning the gap. The CDR3 totals 14 residues. CDR3 amino acids: CASSLVQAGNEQFF. For the CDR3, the DNA is TGTGCCAGCAGCTTGGTGCAGGCTGGGAATGAGCAGTTCTTC.

In its sample, this clonotype ranks as medium-sized. The gene calls are TRBV10-2 and TRBJ2-5; 9 bases map to TRBD2. The CDR3 has 15 residues. Losses at the gene ends were 3 bases for V and 7 bases for J; bases not matched to a gene: 9. Germline loops: CDR1 WSHSY, CDR2 SAAADI. Here the CDR3 DNA reads TGCGCCAGCAGTGACCCAGCTAGCGGGGACGGGACCCAGTACTTC. As protein: CASSDPASGDGTQYF.

To note about this clonotype: The CDR3 end shows no conserved phenylalanine or tryptophan, and so a read error is likely. CDR3 amino acids: CASSLGQGLEQYS. The DNA of the CDR3 is TGCGCCAGCAGCTTGGGACAGGGGCTCGAGCAGTACTCC. The V gene is TRBV5-1, the J gene TRBJ2-7; the match to TRBD1 covers 8 bases. This CDR3 has 13 residues. V gave up 0 bases and J gave up 6 bases; unmatched junction bases: 2. CDR1 is SGHRS and CDR2 is YFSETQ in the germline V gene.

In its sample, this clonotype was seen many times. This sequence joins TRBV5-4 and TRBJ1-3; D call uncertain. CDR1 is SGHNT and CDR2 is YYREEE in the germline V gene (reference sequence). The CDR3 sequence is 12 residues long. The V end was cut by 3 bases, the J end by 0 bases, with 1 base between. Written as DNA, the CDR3 is TGTGCCAGCAGCTACTCTGGAAACACCATATATTTT. It is translated as CASSYSGNTIYF.

This clonotype was observed a few times. The V and J genes are TRBV6-4 and TRBJ1-2, with D perhaps TRBD1 (5 bases). Germline V gene sequence: CDR1 MRHNA, CDR2 SNTAGT. V was shortened by 5 bases and J by 5 bases, with 15 bases between the two germline ends. There are 14 residues in the CDR3. The chain's CDR3 is CASSRDAGLYGYTF. Here the CDR3 DNA reads TGTGCCAGCAGTAGGGACGCCGGTTTGTATGGCTACACCTTC.